The 31 T cell receptor beta chains below all came from one sample that was sequenced in a study of blood T cell repertoires in COVID-19. Clones were sequenced by immunoSEQ multiplex PCR, and TCRdb holds only the in-frame ones, with some missing. The sample holds some 310,000 clones; 80% to 90% are singletons and the top ten take 1%. Sequencing used peripheral blood. The receptors come from a man between 45 and 60 years old with active or convalescent COVID-19.

This clone showed up just a few times. The chain links TRBV30 to TRBJ2-1, with D uncertain. This CDR3 is 15 amino acids long. V dropped 0 bases and J dropped 5 bases, with 14 bases sitting between them. Germline CDR1 GTSNPN, CDR2 SVGIG (reference sequence). CDR3 sequence: CAWSVRQRPHNEQFF. CDR3 nucleotides: TGTGCCTGGAGTGTAAGGCAGCGACCCCACAATGAGCAGTTCTTC.

V and J are TRBV6-1 and TRBJ2-7, with D perhaps matching TRBD2 (5 bases). The CDR3 consists of 15 residues. V was cut by 1 base and J by 4 bases, with 14 bases left in between. Germline CDR1 is MNHNS and CDR2 is SASEGT. The CDR3 bases are TGTGCCAGCAGTGAAGTAATCGAGGGAATTTACGAGCAGTACTTC. This encodes CASSEVIEGIYEQYF.

This sequence joins TRBV15 and TRBJ2-2; 8 bases agree with TRBD2. After removal of 5 bases from V and 5 bases from J, the junction contained 4 bases not matched to a gene. This CDR3 has 14 residues. Germline CDR1 LNHNV, CDR2 YYDKDF (reference sequence). The CDR3 coding sequence is TGTGCCACCAGCTTTTCGGGGGGGACCGGGGAGCTGTTTTTT. Translating it yields CATSFSGGTGELFF. Based on the CDR3 plus reference TRBV15 and TRBJ2-2, the full variable domain is DAMVIQNPRYQVTQFGKPVTLSCSQTLNHNVMYWYQQKSSQAPKLLFHYYDKDFNNEADTPDNFQSRRPNTSFCFLDIRSPGLGDTAMYLCATSFSGGTGELFFGEGSRLTVL.

CDR3 residues: CASSLTRGTGVDEQFF. In DNA form, the CDR3 reads TGCGCCAGCAGCCTCACTCGGGGGACAGGGGTGGATGAGCAGTTCTTC. The chain is built from TRBV5-1 and TRBJ2-1, with TRBD1 matching 10 bases. The CDR3 loop spans 16 amino acids. Trimming at V came to 4 bases and at J to 8 bases, leaving 12 bases not matched to a gene. Germline V lookup: CDR1 SGHRS, CDR2 YFSETQ.

The chain recombines TRBV4-1 with TRBJ2-7; the D is unclear. Germline loops: CDR1 MGHRA, CDR2 YSYEKL. The V end lost 2 bases, the J end lost 2 bases, and 7 bases lay between the germline ends. This CDR3 spans 13 amino acids. The CDR3 DNA sequence: TGCGCCAGCAGCCAAAGAGGCGCCTACGAGCAGTACTTC. It codes for CASSQRGAYEQYF.

This clone appeared a single time. V gene TRBV6-1 combines with J gene TRBJ1-2; D might be TRBD1 (6 bases). Trimming took 5 bases from V and 8 from J, leaving 18 bases between them. The length of the CDR3 is 14 residues. Looked up from germline, CDR1 is MNHNS and CDR2 is SASEGT. CDR3 protein: CASSSSETGLGYTF. The DNA for the CDR3 is TGTGCCAGCAGTTCCAGTGAGACAGGTTTGGGCTACACCTTC.

The chain links TRBV3-1 (or the pseudogene TRBV3-2) to TRBJ2-7; D is perhaps TRBD1 (5 bases). Trimming pared 1 base from V and 1 base from J, leaving 8 bases between. The CDR3 extends over 14 amino acids. Germline CDR1 reads LGHDT; CDR2 reads YNNKEL (reference sequence). The CDR3 loop is CASSQGTPSYEQYF. CDR3 DNA sequence: TGTGCCAGCAGCCAAGGGACACCTTCCTACGAGCAGTACTTC.

This clone was seen just once. V and J are TRBV7-9 and TRBJ1-6; perhaps TRBD1 as D (5 bases). Trimming removed 5 bases from V and 6 bases from J, with 17 bases in between. The CDR3 has 16 residues. Germline CDR1 reads SEHNR; CDR2 reads FQNEAQ (reference sequence). CDR3 amino acids: CASSPTGHGPNSPLHF. The CDR3 DNA reads TGTGCCAGCAGCCCCACAGGACACGGCCCTAATTCACCCCTCCACTTT.

Only one count was recorded for this clone. V usage is TRBV29-1 and J usage is TRBJ2-1, with TRBD2 matching 10 bases. V lost 6 bases and J lost 6; bases outside the gene matches: 11. The germline V gene has CDR1 SQVTM and CDR2 ANQGSEA. The CDR3 extends over 15 amino acids. CDR3 protein: CSVVKLAGIPNEQFF. DNA for the CDR3: TGCAGCGTCGTCAAACTAGCGGGAATACCCAATGAGCAGTTCTTC.

The chain recombines TRBV6-5 with TRBJ2-1; D possibly corresponds to TRBD2 (5 bases). Germline V gene data show CDR1 as MNHEY and CDR2 as SVGAGI. Trimming took off 0 bases at V and 12 bases at J, with 15 bases between the two ends. The CDR3 is made up of 14 amino acids. The CDR3 DNA reads as TGTGCCAGCAGTTACTCGAGGAGGACGTCGGGGCAGTTCTTC. This codes for CASSYSRRTSGQFF.

The chain recombines TRBV2 with TRBJ1-1, with a possible D match to TRBD1 (5 bases). Germline V CDR1 and CDR2: SNHLY, FYNNEI. V was cut by 8 bases and J by 2 bases, with 12 bases left in between. This CDR3 is built from 13 residues. CDR3 DNA sequence: TGTGCCAGCGGGGGGGTTCCTAACACTGAAGCTTTCTTT. Its protein is CASGGVPNTEAFF. The entire variable domain, with the rest obtained from reference TRBV2 and TRBJ1-1, is as follows: EPEVTQTPSHQVTQMGQEVILRCVPISNHLYFYWYRQILGQKVEFLVSFYNNEISEKSEIFDDQFSVERPDGSNFTLKIRSTKLEDSAMYFCASGGVPNTEAFFGQGTRLTVV.

This clone was picked up a small number of times. The chain employs TRBV2 and TRBJ2-5; D remains ambiguous. The CDR3 is made up of 13 amino acids. Germline V gene lookup returns CDR1 SNHLY and CDR2 FYNNEI. V lost 3 bases and J lost 4, with 9 bases in between. The CDR3 DNA is TGTGCCAGCAGTGACAGCGAATTAGAGACCCAGTACTTC. Translation gives CASSDSELETQYF.

This chain joins TRBV7-6 and TRBJ2-7; D ambiguous. This CDR3 comprises 13 residues. Trimming removed 1 base from V and 4 bases from J, with 8 bases in between. The V gene's germline CDR1 is SGHVS and CDR2 FNYEAQ. The CDR3 is CASSLGPEYEQYF. CDR3 DNA sequence: TGTGCCAGCAGCTTAGGTCCCGAGTACGAGCAGTACTTC.

The chain has TRBV12-3 or TRBV12-4 and TRBJ2-7; 10 bases fit TRBD1. The CDR3 totals 13 residues. Unmatched junction bases numbered 4, after V lost 7 bases and J lost 4 bases. CDR3 nucleotides: TGTGCCAGCATGGGGACAGGGGCTTACGAGCAGTACTTC. Encoded protein: CASMGTGAYEQYF.

The chain uses TRBV27 and TRBJ2-7; a possible D gene is TRBD2 (7 bases). The CDR3 extends over 17 amino acids. Germline V gene sequence: CDR1 MNHEY, CDR2 SMNVEV (reference sequence). V lost 0 bases and J lost 3, with 18 bases in between. CDR3 coding DNA: TGTGCCAGCAGTTTATCGGGAGGGGGGGACCTATTCTACGAGCAGTACTTC. This encodes CASSLSGGGDLFYEQYF.

The J gene is TRBJ2-1, the V gene TRBV3-1 (or the pseudogene TRBV3-2), with TRBD2 matching 11 bases. V was pared by 5 bases and J by 4 bases, with 4 bases of the junction left unmatched. CDR1 is LGHDT, CDR2 YNNKEL, per germline (reference sequence). This CDR3 is built from 15 residues. CDR3 amino acids: CASSFTSGSYNEQFF. The CDR3 DNA reads as TGTGCCAGCAGCTTTACTAGCGGGAGTTACAATGAGCAGTTCTTC.

The chain employs TRBV5-4 and TRBJ2-5; TRBD2 matches at 10 bases. CDR3 length: 17 amino acids. The junction had 16 bases not matched to a gene; V was cut back by 6 bases and J by 5 bases. Germline CDR1 SGHNT, CDR2 YYREEE (reference sequence). CDR3 protein: CASTLGPLAGASETQYF. The CDR3 DNA is TGTGCCAGCACCCTAGGCCCTCTAGCGGGAGCGAGCGAGACCCAGTACTTC. Full variable domain (remainder filled in from reference TRBV5-4 and TRBJ2-5): ETGVTQSPTHLIKTRGQQVTLRCSSQSGHNTVSWYQQALGQGPQFIFQYYREEENGRGNFPPRFSGLQFPNYSSELNVNALELDDSALYLCASTLGPLAGASETQYFGPGTRLLVL.

The count of this clone is one. This chain links TRBV5-5 with TRBJ2-1; 8 bases are a match to TRBD1. This CDR3 spans 16 amino acids. Germline assignment: CDR1 SGHKS and CDR2 YYEKEE (reference sequence). After removal of 0 bases from V and 0 bases from J, the junction contained 2 bases not matched to a gene. The CDR3 is CASSLGDRGSYNEQFF. The CDR3 coding sequence is TGTGCCAGCAGCTTGGGTGACAGGGGCTCCTACAATGAGCAGTTCTTC.

This clone came up once. This sequence joins TRBV12-5 and TRBJ1-4; 9 bases line up with TRBD1. Germline V gene sequence: CDR1 LGHNT, CDR2 FRNRAP. The V gene end was trimmed by 6 bases and the J gene end by 5 bases; junction bases not matched to a gene: 7. The CDR3 has 15 residues. In DNA, the CDR3 is TGTGCTAGTGGACCCCCGGGACAGGGAAATGAAAAACTGTTTTTT. Translating gives CASGPPGQGNEKLFF. The full variable domain, in which reference TRBV12-5 and TRBJ1-4 provide the parts outside the CDR3, is DARVTQTPRHKVTEMGQEVTMRCQPILGHNTVFWYRQTMMQGLELLAYFRNRAPLDDSGMPKDRFSAEMPDATLATLKIQPSEPRDSAVYFCASGPPGQGNEKLFFGSGTQLSVL.

This chain links TRBV2 with TRBJ2-3; D gene ambiguous. V lost 2 bases and J 1 base, leaving 7 bases between the germline ends. CDR1 and CDR2 from the germline V gene are SNHLY and FYNNEI. The CDR3 has 14 amino acids. CDR3 sequence (DNA): TGTGCCAGCAGTGAATCGGGTGGCACAGATACGCAGTATTTT. It codes for CASSESGGTDTQYF.

The CDR3 is CASSYTTGATEKLFF. The DNA of the CDR3 is TGTGCCAGCAGTTACACAACAGGGGCAACTGAAAAACTGTTTTTT. The genes are TRBV6-5 and TRBJ1-4, with 7 bases matching TRBD1. Germline V lookup: CDR1 MNHEY, CDR2 SVGAGI. The CDR3 loop spans 15 amino acids. J lost 7 bases, V lost 2 bases, and 7 bases had no gene match.

The chain links TRBV19 to TRBJ2-5; 7 positions match TRBD2. Germline-derived CDR1 and CDR2 are LNHDA and SQIVND (reference sequence). The CDR3 loop spans 15 amino acids. V gave up 5 bases and J gave up 4 bases; unmatched junction bases: 10. The CDR3 sequence is CASSVPGLPRETQYF. CDR3 in DNA: TGTGCCAGTAGTGTTCCGGGACTACCCAGAGAGACCCAGTACTTC.

This sequence joins TRBV19 and TRBJ1-1; TRBD1 is a possible D gene (5 bases). Trimming shortened V by 6 bases and J by 5 bases, and 16 bases separated the two germline ends. This CDR3 comprises 14 residues. The germline V gene has CDR1 LNHDA and CDR2 SQIVND (reference sequence). The CDR3 reads CASSAQGRPTEAFF. In DNA, the CDR3 is TGTGCCAGTAGCGCCCAGGGCCGGCCGACTGAAGCTTTCTTT. The full variable domain, completed using reference TRBV19 and TRBJ1-1, is DGGITQSPKYLFRKEGQNVTLSCEQNLNHDAMYWYRQDPGQGLRLIYYSQIVNDFQKGDIAEGYSVSREKKESFPLTVTSAQKNPTAFYLCASSAQGRPTEAFFGQGTRLTVV.

This chain links TRBV6-4 with TRBJ1-2; 9 bases align to TRBD1. CDR1 and CDR2 (germline): MRHNA, SNTAGT. J was trimmed by 2 bases and V by 5 bases; bases with no gene match: 9. The CDR3 sequence is 16 residues long. The DNA of the CDR3 is TGTGCCAGCAGTCACGAAGCCGGACAGGGGAACTATGGCTACACCTTC. This encodes CASSHEAGQGNYGYTF.

This chain connects TRBV28 to TRBJ2-3; 8 positions match TRBD2. Trimming took 5 bases from V and 6 from J; bases not matched to a gene: 10. This CDR3 has 15 amino acids. Per germline, CDR1 MDHEN and CDR2 SYDVKM. The CDR3 here is CASSILSGGGDTQYF. CDR3 sequence (DNA): TGTGCCAGCAGTATTCTGAGCGGGGGTGGGGATACGCAGTATTTT. Full variable domain (remainder filled in from reference TRBV28 and TRBJ2-3): DVKVTQSSRYLVKRTGEKVFLECVQDMDHENMFWYRQDPGLGLRLIYFSYDVKMKEKGDIPEGYSVSREKKERFSLILESASTNQTSMYLCASSILSGGGDTQYFGPGTRLTVL.

The chain joins TRBV20-1 to TRBJ2-7; a possible D gene is TRBD1 (6 bases). CDR1 and CDR2 from the germline V gene are DFQATT and SNEGSKA (reference sequence). The CDR3 has 12 residues. V lost 3 bases to trimming and J lost 5 bases, with 11 bases between them. The CDR3 spells CSASKQGDEQYF. DNA for the CDR3: TGCAGTGCTAGTAAACAGGGTGACGAGCAGTACTTC.

The V call is TRBV11-2, the J call TRBJ2-1, with 15 bases that match TRBD2. V gave up 5 bases and J gave up 1 base; unmatched junction bases: 6. This CDR3 has 18 residues. Germline-derived CDR1 and CDR2 are SGHAT and FQNNGV. CDR3 sequence: CASSDPGLAGGSYNEQFF. CDR3 DNA sequence: TGTGCCAGCAGCGATCCGGGACTAGCGGGGGGATCCTACAATGAGCAGTTCTTC.

The chain employs TRBV30 and TRBJ1-2; 8 nucleotides match TRBD1. Trimming took 2 bases from V and 7 from J; bases not matched to a gene: 3. The CDR3 contains 12 residues. Germline lookup yields CDR1 GTSNPN and CDR2 SVGIG (reference sequence). The CDR3 loop is CAWSLDRVGYTF. The CDR3 nucleotides are TGTGCCTGGAGTTTGGACAGGGTTGGCTACACCTTC.

This chain uses TRBV5-1 with TRBJ2-4; D unclear. V was trimmed by 1 base and J by 0 bases, leaving 11 bases between them. Germline V gene sequence: CDR1 SGHRS, CDR2 YFSETQ. This CDR3 is built from 16 residues. CDR3 protein: CASSLTADLAKNIQYF. CDR3 in DNA: TGCGCCAGCAGCTTGACGGCGGATCTAGCCAAAAACATTCAGTACTTC.

The rearrangement joins TRBV7-2 to TRBJ2-3, with D perhaps TRBD2 (5 bases). Germline CDR1 is SGHTA and CDR2 is FQGNSA. This CDR3 comprises 16 residues. Between the trimmed V and J ends, which lost 3 bases and 9 bases, there was a span of 22 bases. CDR3 nucleotides: TGTGCCAGCAGCTTTATGGGTGGGATCATCCCGGGGACGCAGTATTTT. This translates into CASSFMGGIIPGTQYF.

The rearrangement joins TRBV5-1 to TRBJ1-6; 7 nucleotides line up with TRBD1. Germline CDR1 is SGHRS and CDR2 is YFSETQ. This CDR3 has 16 residues. J gave up 10 bases and V 0 bases, and 10 bases lay outside the gene matches. The CDR3, as DNA: TGCGCCAGCAGCTTGGGACAGGGTGCGAGAAGGTCACCCCTCCACTTT. This translates into CASSLGQGARRSPLHF.